Listed below are T cell receptor beta chains from one sample, sequenced in a study of graft-versus-host responses after intestinal transplantation. No cognate antigen is known for these TCRs. Only in-frame clones appear in the TCRdb table, and some are missing; sequencing was by immunoSEQ multiplex PCR. The sample has about 99,000 clones, about 88% seen once. The source material was unstimulated CD4+ T cells sorted from spleen or lymph node cells, sampled before intestinal transplant. The receptors come from a human donor who received an intestinal transplant. CDR3s include the opening cysteine and the closing phenylalanine or tryptophan.

CDR3 length	V gene	J gene	CDR3 protein
15	TRBV7-2	TRBJ2-7	CASSPQGLVTYEQYF
18	TRBV12-5	TRBJ2-2	CASGFSPTGALNTGELFF
15	TRBV5-4	TRBJ2-3	CASSQGNRFTDTQYF
16	TRBV5-1	TRBJ2-7	CASSLVGRSVDYEQYF
12	TRBV18	TRBJ1-1	CASSSQMPEAFF
14	TRBV6-5	TRBJ2-7	CASSGQGHSYEQYF
16	TRBV27	TRBJ1-1	CASSQRTGTEWGAAFF
13	TRBV5-1	TRBJ2-1	CASSLGRNDEQFF
15	TRBV19	TRBJ2-7	CASKKGVTVPYEQYF
15	TRBV5-4	TRBJ2-1	CASSFWYGGDNEQFF
15	TRBV5-1	TRBJ2-1	CASSLDSGSYNEQFF
11	TRBV11-2	TRBJ2-7	CASRRSYEQYF
11	TRBV12-5	TRBJ2-5	CASGRGETQYF
13	TRBV11-3	TRBJ2-3	CASSPLRGDTQYF
13	TRBV6-5	TRBJ1-4	CASSYVAGEKLFF
15	TRBV6-1	TRBJ1-2	CASNPGQVLPYGYTF
16	TRBV5-1	TRBJ2-7	CASSFFPRGQLHEQYF
11	TRBV30	TRBJ2-1	CAWSHGGTEFF
19	TRBV5-1	TRBJ2-1	CASSLPSGRLYPSYNEQFF
15	TRBV5-1	TRBJ2-1	CASRFYLSSYNEQFF
13	TRBV2	TRBJ1-1	CASSLERNTEAFF
16	TRBV11-2	TRBJ2-5	CASSPSGLWYQETQYF
14	TRBV6-5	TRBJ1-1	CASRTGQVVSEAFF
12	TRBV7-9	TRBJ2-3	CASSLSTDTQYF